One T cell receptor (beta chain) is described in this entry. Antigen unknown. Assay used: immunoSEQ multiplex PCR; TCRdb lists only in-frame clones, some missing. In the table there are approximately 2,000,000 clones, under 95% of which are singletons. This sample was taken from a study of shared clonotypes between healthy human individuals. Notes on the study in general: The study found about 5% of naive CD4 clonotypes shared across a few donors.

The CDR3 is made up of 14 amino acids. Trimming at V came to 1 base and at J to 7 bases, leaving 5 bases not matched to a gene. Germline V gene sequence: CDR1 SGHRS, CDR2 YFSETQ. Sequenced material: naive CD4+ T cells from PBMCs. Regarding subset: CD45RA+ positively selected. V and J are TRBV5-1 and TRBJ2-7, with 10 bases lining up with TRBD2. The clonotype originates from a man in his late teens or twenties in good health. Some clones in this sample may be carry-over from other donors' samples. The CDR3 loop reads CASSLTSGTGEQYF. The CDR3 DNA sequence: TGCGCCAGCAGCTTGACTAGCGGGACGGGGGAGCAGTACTTC.